This T cell receptor beta chain stems from a study of regulatory T cells in long-lasting Graves disease. The germline gives CDR1 LNHNV, CDR2 YYDKDF (reference sequence). The CDR3 is made up of 14 amino acids. Between the trimmed V and J ends, which lost 5 bases and 6 bases, there was a span of 13 bases. This clonotype has a count of ten or more. Time point denoted: newly diagnosed GD, antithyroid drugs for less than 3 months. Scientists built the TCR library using RNA that was extracted from PBMCs. CDR3 regions were amplified by Arm-PCR using iRepertoire HTBI primers to build TCR beta libraries. A single record per CDR3 protein comes from TCRdb applying MiXCR to the multiplex PCR reads. The table records roughly 420,000 distinct CDR3 sequences, roughly 17% of them present only once. This sample was also put to use in a study of T cells in Graves' hyperthyroidism and ophthalmopathy.

This specimen was peripheral blood mononuclear cells (PBMCs), taken at new diagnosis, from a patient treated with antithyroid drugs. This TCR derives from a woman between 25 and 40 years old with Graves disease. V gene TRBV15 combines with J gene TRBJ2-2, with a weak D call TRBD1 (6 bases). The CDR3 is CATSPPTGSGELFF. The DNA for the CDR3 is TGTGCCACCAGCCCCCCTACAGGGTCCGGGGAGCTGTTTTTT.